These T cell receptor beta chains were read from a single sample in a study of blood T cell repertoires in COVID-19. Repertoires were generated with immunoSEQ multiplex PCR, while TCRdb's copy carries only in-frame clones and drops some. The repertoire holds approximately 100,000 clones, roughly 79% seen once, with roughly a tenth in the top ten. Sequenced: peripheral blood. The receptors here all came from a human donor in a cohort sampled during active COVID-19. Both conserved end residues are part of each CDR3. Fields, in order: clone size, V gene, D gene, J gene, CDR3 DNA, CDR3 protein. A D gene is named only where the DNA matches it firmly. Clone size is given for some rows only: seen once, a few or many times, or a class if the clone is expanded.

NA,TRBV19,NA,TRBJ1-1,TGTGCCAGTAAACGAGGGAGCACTGAAGCTTTCTTT,CASKRGSTEAFF
NA,TRBV4-3,TRBD2,TRBJ2-3,TGCGCCAGCAGCCACTTATCGCGGGGGATAGATACGCAGTATTTT,CASSHLSRGIDTQYF
NA,TRBV7-9,TRBD1,TRBJ2-3,TGTGCCAGCAGCTTACCGTTTCTGACAGGGGATAGCACAGATACGCAGTATTTT,CASSLPFLTGDSTDTQYF
NA,TRBV7-2,TRBD2,TRBJ2-1,TGTGCCAGCAGCTTAAATCGCGGGGCTAGCGGATACAATGAGCAGTTCTTC,CASSLNRGASGYNEQFF
once,TRBV5-1,NA,TRBJ2-2,TGCGCCAGCAGCCTAGGACACACGAACACCGGGGAGCTGTTTTTT,CASSLGHTNTGELFF
NA,TRBV30,TRBD1,TRBJ1-1,TGTGCCTGGAGTACAGGGGAGACTGAAGCTTTCTTT,CAWSTGETEAFF
NA,TRBV6-6,NA,TRBJ2-7,TGTGCCAGCAGTTACCTAGGAACCTACGAGCAGTACTTC,CASSYLGTYEQYF
once,TRBV3-1/TRBV3-2,NA,TRBJ2-6,TGTGCCAGCAGCCAACTACCGGGAAGAGGTTTTGGGGCCAACGTCCTGACTTTC,CASSQLPGRGFGANVLTF
NA,TRBV7-8,TRBD1,TRBJ1-2,TGTGCCAGCAGCGAAGACAGGGCTGTCTATGGCTACACCTTC,CASSEDRAVYGYTF
NA,TRBV5-5,TRBD1,TRBJ1-1,TGTGCCAGCAGCTTGGCAGGGGGCGATAGGGCTTTCTTT,CASSLAGGDRAFF
NA,TRBV12-3/TRBV12-4,NA,TRBJ1-1,TGTGCCAGCAGTTTCGGGGAATTTGAAGCTTTCTTT,CASSFGEFEAFF
NA,TRBV5-4,NA,TRBJ2-7,TGTGCCAGCAGCGATGGACTATCCGAGCAGTACTTC,CASSDGLSEQYF
NA,TRBV7-2,NA,TRBJ2-7,TGTGCCAGCAGCGCGTTACACGAGCAGTACTTC,CASSALHEQYF
NA,TRBV28,TRBD1,TRBJ2-7,TGTGCCAGCACAACCGGGACAGGAGTCTACGAGCAGTACTTC,CASTTGTGVYEQYF
NA,TRBV6-1,TRBD2,TRBJ2-1,TGTGCCAGCAGTGAGATGACTAGCGGGAGCAATGAGCAGTTCTTC,CASSEMTSGSNEQFF
few,TRBV19,NA,TRBJ1-5,TGTGCCAGTAGTATCTCAGGGGCGGTCAATCAGCCCCAGCATTTT,CASSISGAVNQPQHF
once,TRBV5-4,NA,TRBJ2-3,TGTGCCAGCAGCTTGTCCGGGGATACGCAGTATTTT,CASSLSGDTQYF
NA,TRBV5-4,TRBD1,TRBJ2-3,TGTGCCAGCCATACCCGACAGGGTCTAAGCACAGATACGCAGTATTTT,CASHTRQGLSTDTQYF
once,TRBV4-3,NA,TRBJ2-5,TGCGCCAGCAGCCGACAGCATCAAGAGACCCAGTACTTC,CASSRQHQETQYF
NA,TRBV4-3,NA,TRBJ2-7,TGCGCCAGCAGCCGAAACCGGGACACCTCCTACGAGCAGTACTTC,CASSRNRDTSYEQYF
NA,TRBV29-1,NA,TRBJ2-1,TGCAGCGTTGGATCCCGACAGAGTTACAATGAGCAGTTCTTC,CSVGSRQSYNEQFF
NA,TRBV5-1,NA,TRBJ1-2,TGCGCCAGCAGCTTGGATCTCGGACAGTCTTTTAACTATGGCTACACCTTC,CASSLDLGQSFNYGYTF
NA,TRBV5-6,NA,TRBJ2-6,TGTGCCAGCAGCAGTGGGGCCGGGCGCTCTGGGGCCAACGTCCTGACTTTC,CASSSGAGRSGANVLTF
NA,TRBV6-5,TRBD2,TRBJ2-7,TGTGCCAGCGCGGCGGGGGTCAGTTCCTACGAGCAGTACTTC,CASAAGVSSYEQYF
NA,TRBV12-3/TRBV12-4,TRBD1,TRBJ1-2,TGTGCCAGCAGTCCACCGACAGGGGATGGCTACACCTTC,CASSPPTGDGYTF
NA,TRBV5-5,NA,TRBJ1-1,TGTGCCAGCAGCTTGGGAACGACAGGGAACACTGAAGCTTTCTTT,CASSLGTTGNTEAFF
NA,TRBV19,NA,TRBJ1-6,TGTGCCAGTAGTATAGTGGGAGGAGGTTCACCCCTCCACTTT,CASSIVGGGSPLHF
NA,TRBV6-2/TRBV6-3,NA,TRBJ1-5,TGTGCCAGCAGTTACCAGGGGACCAGAGACTTGATGGGTCAGCCCCAGCATTTT,CASSYQGTRDLMGQPQHF
NA,TRBV5-1,NA,TRBJ1-6,TGCGCCAGCAGCCTGATTGCGGCAGTCGACTTGGCTTCACCCCTCCACTTT,CASSLIAAVDLASPLHF
NA,TRBV30,NA,TRBJ2-3,TGTGCCTGGAGTCAGGGGTCGTGGGATACGCAGTATTTT,CAWSQGSWDTQYF
NA,TRBV28,TRBD1,TRBJ1-6,TGTGCCAGCAGTTTAGCGGGACAGTATAATTCACCCCTCCACTTT,CASSLAGQYNSPLHF
NA,TRBV30,NA,TRBJ1-6,TGTGCCTGGACACAGGCTCTAAGGTCACCCCTCCACTTT,CAWTQALRSPLHF
NA,TRBV5-1,TRBD2,TRBJ2-1,TGCGCCAGCAGCTCCGGGACTATTTCCTACAATGAGCAGTTCTTC,CASSSGTISYNEQFF
NA,TRBV6-1,TRBD2,TRBJ2-2,TGTGCCAGCAGTGATGTTTGGGGACTAGGGGCTGGCACCGGGGAGCTGTTTTTT,CASSDVWGLGAGTGELFF
NA,TRBV10-3,TRBD1,TRBJ1-1,TGTGCCATCAGTGACGGACAGGGGTTTGAAGCTTTCTTT,CAISDGQGFEAFF
NA,TRBV2,TRBD2,TRBJ2-5,TGTGCCAGCAGTTTAAACGGGGGGGAGACCCAGTACTTC,CASSLNGGETQYF
few,TRBV7-3,TRBD2,TRBJ2-7,TGTGCCAGCAGCAAACTAGCGGGAGTGGAACACGAGCAGTACTTC,CASSKLAGVEHEQYF
NA,TRBV18,TRBD1,TRBJ1-4,TGTGCCAGCTCGTATGGGACAGCAACTAATGAAAAACTGTTTTTT,CASSYGTATNEKLFF
NA,TRBV7-2,NA,TRBJ2-3,TGTGCCAGCAGCCCCCGAGGGGGGGGAGGAGATACGCAGTATTTT,CASSPRGGGGDTQYF
NA,TRBV30,NA,TRBJ1-3,TGTGCCTGGAGTGTACTTAGCGGTTTCTCTGGAAACACCATATATTTT,CAWSVLSGFSGNTIYF
NA,TRBV7-2,NA,TRBJ1-3,TGTGCCAGCAGCTTAGCCCCAGGGTCTGGAAACACCATATATTTT,CASSLAPGSGNTIYF
NA,TRBV27,TRBD2,TRBJ2-7,TGTGCCAGCAGTCTACGAATTAGCGGGAGCCACGAGCAGTACTTC,CASSLRISGSHEQYF
NA,TRBV5-8,TRBD1,TRBJ2-1,TGTGCCAGCAGCTTGCAGGGGGTTACCTACAATGAGCAGTTCTTC,CASSLQGVTYNEQFF
NA,TRBV27,TRBD1,TRBJ2-7,TGTGCCAGCAGTTATAGGACAGGGGGGGACGAGCAGTACTTC,CASSYRTGGDEQYF
once,TRBV15,TRBD1,TRBJ2-7,TGTGCCACCGGGGACAGGGGATACGAGCAGTACTTC,CATGDRGYEQYF
NA,TRBV18,TRBD2,TRBJ2-7,TGTGCCAGCTCACCGCCCAGACTAGCGACCCTCTACGAGCAGTACTTC,CASSPPRLATLYEQYF
NA,TRBV30,TRBD1,TRBJ2-7,TGTGCCTGGAGGCGGGTAGGGGGCGGCGACGAGCAGTACTTC,CAWRRVGGGDEQYF
NA,TRBV13,NA,TRBJ2-5,TGTGCCAGCAGCTTAGGTGGAGGCCCCGTGGAGACCCAGTACTTC,CASSLGGGPVETQYF
NA,TRBV27,TRBD1,TRBJ2-7,TGTGCCAGCAGTTTACGTCGGGACAGGGGAGGTTTGACGGGACCGCGCTACGAGCAGTACTTC,CASSLRRDRGGLTGPRYEQYF
NA,TRBV5-5,NA,TRBJ1-1,TGTGCCAGCAGCTTGGTCAGGTTGAGGAACACTGAAGCTTTCTTT,CASSLVRLRNTEAFF